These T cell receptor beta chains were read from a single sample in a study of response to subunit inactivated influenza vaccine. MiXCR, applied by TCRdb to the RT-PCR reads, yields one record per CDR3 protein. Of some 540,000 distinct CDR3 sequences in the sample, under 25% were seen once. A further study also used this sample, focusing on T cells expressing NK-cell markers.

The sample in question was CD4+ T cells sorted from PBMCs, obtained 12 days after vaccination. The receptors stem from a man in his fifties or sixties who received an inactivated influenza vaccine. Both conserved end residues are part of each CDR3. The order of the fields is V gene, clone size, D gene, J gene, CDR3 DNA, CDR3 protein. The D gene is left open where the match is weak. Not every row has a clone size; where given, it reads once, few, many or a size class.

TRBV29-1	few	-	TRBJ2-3	TGCAGCGTTCATGGACTACGCACAGATACGCAGTATTTT	CSVHGLRTDTQYF
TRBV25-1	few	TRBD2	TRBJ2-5	TGTGCCAGCAGTGCGGACTCCGGGAGGGAGACCCAGTACTTC	CASSADSGRETQYF
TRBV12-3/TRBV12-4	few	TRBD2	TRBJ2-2	TGTGCCAGCAGCATGTCCGGGACTAGCAGAAACACCGGGGAGCTGTTTTTT	CASSMSGTSRNTGELFF
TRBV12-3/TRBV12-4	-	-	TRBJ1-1	TGTGCCAGCAGTTTCTACCGACAGTCTGAAGCTTTCTTT	CASSFYRQSEAFF
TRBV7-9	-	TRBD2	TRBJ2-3	TGTGCCAGCAGCTTAAGACTAGCGAGGGGGACAGATACGCAGTATTTT	CASSLRLARGTDTQYF
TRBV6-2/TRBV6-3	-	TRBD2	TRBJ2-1	TGTGCCAGCAGGTTGGCGGGAGGGAGCTCCTACAATGAGCAGTTCTTC	CASRLAGGSSYNEQFF
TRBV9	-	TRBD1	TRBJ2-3	TGTGCCAGCAGCGGGACCACAGGGGGTCGGACAGATACGCAGTATTTT	CASSGTTGGRTDTQYF
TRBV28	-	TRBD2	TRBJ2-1	TGTGCCAGCAGTCAACCAAGCGGGAGGGTAAACAATGAGCAGTTCTTC	CASSQPSGRVNNEQFF
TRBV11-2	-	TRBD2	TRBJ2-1	TGTGCCAGCAGCTTAATGTTCGGACTAGCGGGAGAGGGTCAGTTCTTC	CASSLMFGLAGEGQFF
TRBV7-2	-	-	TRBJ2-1	TGTGCCAGCAGTGCGAGCGTAAGCTCCTACAATGAGCAGTTCTTC	CASSASVSSYNEQFF
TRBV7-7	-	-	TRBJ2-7	TGTGCTAGCAGCCTAGAGTCTCGGGGAGGCGAGCAGTACTTC	CASSLESRGGEQYF
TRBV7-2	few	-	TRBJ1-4	TGTGCCAGCAGTTTGAATTCGGCGGAAAAACTGTTTTTT	CASSLNSAEKLFF
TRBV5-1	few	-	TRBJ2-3	TGCGCCAGCAGCTTGGTGGGGGGAACAGAATTAGCACGATATACGCAGTATTTT	CASSLVGGTELARYTQYF
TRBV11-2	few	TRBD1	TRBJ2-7	TGTGCCAGCAGCCGCGACAGGGCCCACGAGCAGTACTTC	CASSRDRAHEQYF
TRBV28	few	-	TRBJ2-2	TGTGCCAGCAGTTTTCTTGAGAACCCCGGGGAGCTGTTTTTT	CASSFLENPGELFF
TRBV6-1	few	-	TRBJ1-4	TGTGCCAGCAGGGGAACAACTAATGAAAAACTGTTTTTT	CASRGTTNEKLFF
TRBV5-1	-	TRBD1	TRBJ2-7	TGCGCCAGCAGCTTGTTTGGGACAGACTCCTACGAGCAGTACTTC	CASSLFGTDSYEQYF